At least ten counts were recorded for the clone carrying this TCR beta chain. The source of the sample is a study of HIV-infected children after antiretroviral therapy interruption. Looking at the study overall: Median age was approximately 9.5 years (interruption) and around 8 years (continuous). EBV and CMV exposure was recorded in most children.

Described treatment: PENTA 11 planned treatment interruption arm or continuous ART arm. Participants had taken at least three-drug ART for at least 24 weeks. Memory CD8+ CD45RO+ CD45RA- T cells were sorted from thawed PBMCs. CDR1 LNHDA and CDR2 SQIVND come from the germline V gene (reference sequence). This CDR3 is built from 13 residues. Unmatched junction bases numbered 8, after V lost 5 bases and J lost 7 bases. RNA-based 3' RACE libraries used unique molecular identifiers. Each CDR3 protein is one row after TCRdb ran MiXCR on the 3' RACE reads. Of 14,000 to 15,000 distinct CDR3 sequences in the sample, around 3.5% were seen once.

The source was CD45RO+ CD8+ T cells from PBMCs, pooled from several time points, collected from a donor given antiretroviral therapy, either interrupted or continuous. The subset denotes: memory CD8+ CD45RO+ CD45RA- T cells. The origin of this receptor is a pool of human donors with HIV. The chain couples TRBV19 to TRBJ2-7, with 7 positions matching TRBD2. The CDR3 is CASSGAGNVEQYF. The CDR3 DNA reads TGTGCCAGTAGTGGAGCGGGAAACGTGGAGCAGTACTTC.